These 32 T cell receptor beta chains share one sample of origin, sequenced in a study of post-analysis software for immune sequencing data. Their recognized antigens are unknown. Findings of the study overall: Five TRBV segments appeared more often in patients than in controls, and TRBV5-6, TRBV5-1 and TRBV20-1 were among these.

Unique molecular identifiers were built into the TCR beta cDNA libraries. Using its own MiXCR run on the PCR reads, TCRdb lists one record per CDR3 protein. This sample has 750,000 to 950,000 distinct CDR3 sequences, with around 50% found just once. The specimen was blood. The receptor set was obtained from a girl aged 10-17 years with multiple sclerosis.

This clonotype occurred a few times. V usage is TRBV29-1 and J usage is TRBJ2-5; 7 bases are shared with TRBD1. The CDR3 extends over 14 amino acids. Trimming took 4 bases from V and 2 from J; bases not matched to a gene: 7. From germline, CDR1 is SQVTM and CDR2 ANQGSEA. Written as DNA, the CDR3 is TGCAGCGTTGCAAAGGCAGGGGGACAAGAGACCCAGTACTTC. It is translated as CSVAKAGGQETQYF.

This rearrangement joins TRBV12-5 to TRBJ2-5; 11 nucleotides line up with TRBD1. J gave up 11 bases and V 6 bases, and 11 bases lay outside the gene matches. CDR1 is LGHNT and CDR2 is FRNRAP in the germline V gene. This CDR3 is 14 amino acids long. For the CDR3, the DNA is TGTGCTAGTGGCGGACAGGGGGCTTTCTACGTGCAGTACTTC. Translating it yields CASGGQGAFYVQYF.

The table lists this clonotype with a few counts. This chain links TRBV4-1 with TRBJ2-1, with a weak D call TRBD2 (5 bases). CDR1 is MGHRA, CDR2 YSYEKL, per germline. Trimming removed 2 bases at V and 10 bases at J, with 24 bases between. This CDR3 is 17 amino acids long. The CDR3 sequence is CASSQRALIQLREEQFF. Here the CDR3 DNA reads TGCGCCAGCAGCCAAAGGGCCCTAATACAGCTGAGGGAGGAGCAGTTCTTC.

In this sample, this clonotype turned up a few times. The rearrangement links TRBV5-1 to TRBJ2-5; 7 bases align to TRBD1. The V gene end was trimmed by 1 base and the J gene end by 5 bases; junction bases not matched to a gene: 5. Germline V lookup: CDR1 SGHRS, CDR2 YFSETQ. CDR3 length: 14 residues. In DNA form, the CDR3 reads TGCGCCAGCAGCTTGAAGGGGGCCGAGGAGACCCAGTACTTC. Protein sequence: CASSLKGAEETQYF.

The CDR3 protein is CASSTRTSGGFTDTQYF. In DNA form, the CDR3 reads TGTGCCAGCAGCACCCGGACTAGCGGAGGATTCACAGATACGCAGTATTTT. J is TRBJ2-3 and V is TRBV7-9; 10 nucleotides match TRBD2. The CDR3 contains 17 residues. The germline CDR1 and CDR2 sequences are SEHNR and FQNEAQ (reference sequence). V shed 5 bases and J 2 bases; nucleotides not matched to a gene: 10.

The chain joins TRBV25-1 to TRBJ2-7; weak D call: TRBD1 (5 bases). The better agreement between TRBJ2-5 and the DNA end casts doubt on the J call. CDR3 length: 14 residues. Germline values: CDR1 MGHDK, CDR2 SYGVNS. The CDR3 bases are TGTGCCAGCAGTGCCCCCAGGGCTGGGGAGACCCAGTACTTC. Protein product: CASSAPRAGETQYF.

The chain is built from TRBV20-1 and TRBJ1-6, with a weak D call TRBD1 (5 bases). The germline CDR1 and CDR2 sequences are DFQATT and SNEGSKA (reference sequence). The CDR3 loop spans 12 amino acids. The V end was cut by 3 bases, the J end by 10 bases, with 10 bases between. CDR3 region: CSARGPGSPLHF. CDR3 nucleotides: TGCAGTGCTAGGGGGCCCGGCTCACCCCTCCACTTT.

V gene TRBV9 combines with J gene TRBJ2-3; D might be TRBD2 (6 bases). V gave up 4 bases and J gave up 4 bases, with 19 bases separating them. The CDR3 is 16 amino acids. CDR1 and CDR2 (germline): SGDLS, YYNGEE. The CDR3 nucleotides read TGTGCCAGCAGCCCGAGGGGCTCCCCGGGAGCAGATACGCAGTATTTT. Residues: CASSPRGSPGADTQYF. Supplemented by reference TRBV9 and TRBJ2-3, the full variable domain reads DSGVTQTPKHLITATGQRVTLRCSPRSGDLSVYWYQQSLDQGLQFLIQYYNGEERAKGNILERFSAQQFPDLHSELNLSSLELGDSALYFCASSPRGSPGADTQYFGPGTRLTVL.

V gene TRBV7-8 combines with J gene TRBJ2-1; maybe TRBD2 (6 bases). The CDR3 is 17 residues long. V lost 1 base and J 6 bases, leaving 19 bases between the germline ends. Germline CDR1 reads SGHVS; CDR2 reads FQNEAQ. The CDR3 DNA reads as TGTGCCAGCAGCTTAGTTTTGCGGGACTCTATCCCCAATGAGCAGTTCTTC. Protein sequence: CASSLVLRDSIPNEQFF.

The chain joins TRBV10-3 to TRBJ2-3; TRBD2 agrees at 10 bases. Trimming took 0 bases from V and 2 from J; bases not matched to a gene: 5. Germline assignment: CDR1 ENHRY and CDR2 SYGVKD. This CDR3 has 17 residues. Written as DNA, the CDR3 is TGTGCCATCAGTGAGTCCCTAGCGGGGGCCTTCACAGATACGCAGTATTTT. Translated, it gives CAISESLAGAFTDTQYF.

J is TRBJ2-7 and V is TRBV12-3 or TRBV12-4, with TRBD2 matching over 7 bases. This CDR3 region has 14 residues. The junction had 10 bases not matched to a gene; V was cut back by 5 bases and J by 6 bases. CDR3: CASSRLWEGSEQYF. DNA for the CDR3: TGTGCCAGCAGTCGTCTCTGGGAGGGATCCGAGCAGTACTTC.

This clonotype was recorded many times. The chain is built from TRBV25-1 and TRBJ2-3, with D unclear. This CDR3 contains 12 residues. Germline V gene lookup returns CDR1 MGHDK and CDR2 SYGVNS. Trimming left V 2 bases short and J 0 bases short, with 0 bases between. The CDR3 region is CASSESTDTQYF. CDR3 DNA sequence: TGTGCCAGCAGTGAAAGCACAGATACGCAGTATTTT.

This chain joins TRBV20-1 and TRBJ2-3; 10 positions match TRBD1. This CDR3 is 15 amino acids long. The V gene end was trimmed by 6 bases and the J gene end by 8 bases; junction bases not matched to a gene: 14. Germline V gene data show CDR1 as DFQATT and CDR2 as SNEGSKA (reference sequence). In DNA, the CDR3 is TGCAGTGCAACCCCCCCGGGACAGGGGTTTGTTACGCAGTATTTT. Translated, it gives CSATPPGQGFVTQYF.

Remarks on this clonotype: One end of the junction does not line up with germline, which may come from a read error. The chain is built from TRBV7-6 and TRBJ2-5; 7 bases are shared with TRBD1. The CDR3 runs to 14 residues. Per germline, CDR1 SGHVS and CDR2 FNYEAQ. The CDR3, as DNA: TGTGCCAGCAGCTTAGGAGGGGGCTTCGAGACCGAGTACTTC. This translates into CASSLGGGFETEYF.

Details on this clonotype: The junction departs from the called germline gene at one end, perhaps through a read error. V and J are TRBV4-1 and TRBJ2-1, with D uncertain. The CDR3 has 13 residues. Germline-derived CDR1 and CDR2 are MGHRA and YSYEKL. The CDR3 reads CVSSHAMSGEQFF. CDR3 nucleotide sequence: TGCGTCAGCAGCCACGCTATGTCGGGTGAGCAGTTCTTC.

This clonotype was picked up a small number of times. The V and J genes are TRBV5-1 and TRBJ2-7, with 11 nucleotides matching TRBD1. The junction had 9 bases not matched to a gene; V was cut back by 4 bases and J by 3 bases. From germline, CDR1 is SGHRS and CDR2 YFSETQ. This CDR3 comprises 16 residues. The chain's CDR3 is CASSTSGGTGGYEQYF. In DNA, the CDR3 is TGCGCCAGCAGCACCTCGGGAGGGACAGGGGGCTACGAGCAGTACTTC.

The J gene is TRBJ2-2, the V gene TRBV6-4, with D uncertain. Germline V gene data show CDR1 as MRHNA and CDR2 as SNTAGT. The CDR3 contains 13 residues. V was shortened by 4 bases and J by 4 bases, with 7 bases between the two germline ends. The CDR3 DNA reads TGTGCCAGCAGTGGAACAGTCACCGGGGAGCTGTTTTTT. Its protein product is CASSGTVTGELFF.

The gene calls are TRBV14 and TRBJ2-3; D not resolved. This CDR3 region has 17 residues. V lost 3 bases to trimming and J lost 0 bases, with 16 bases between them. The V gene's germline CDR1 is SGHDN and CDR2 FVKESK. Here the CDR3 DNA reads TGTGCCAGCAGCCATTTCGGGCCCGATACTAGCACAGATACGCAGTATTTT. It specifies CASSHFGPDTSTDTQYF.

This clonotype came up once. The chain uses TRBV7-9 and TRBJ2-5; no clear D. The CDR3 extends over 12 amino acids. The germline CDR1 and CDR2 sequences are SEHNR and FQNEAQ (reference sequence). V shed 4 bases and J shed 4 bases, with 7 bases lying between them. CDR3 bases: TGTGCCAGCAGCTGGCCGCGAGAGACCCAGTACTTC. The encoded protein is CASSWPRETQYF.

The rearrangement links TRBV2 to TRBJ2-7; TRBD1 matches at 8 bases. This CDR3 comprises 12 residues. The ends lost 10 bases at V and 8 bases at J; junction bases unmatched: 10. The germline V gene encodes CDR1 SNHLY and CDR2 FYNNEI. Here the CDR3 DNA reads TGTGCCACCCACCAGGGGGCGGAGAAGCAGTACTTC. It translates to CATHQGAEKQYF.

Here the CDR3 DNA reads TGTGCCAGCATTTCGAGGGGGCGCGGGAACAATGAGCAGTTCTTC. It translates to CASISRGRGNNEQFF. The genes are TRBV12-3 or TRBV12-4 and TRBJ2-1, with D tentatively TRBD1 (7 bases). CDR3 length: 15 residues. V lost 7 bases and J 5 bases, leaving 18 bases between the germline ends.

The chain carries TRBV12-3 or TRBV12-4 and TRBJ2-5; perhaps TRBD1 as D (5 bases). Trimming took off 4 bases at V and 5 bases at J, with 11 bases between the two ends. The CDR3 extends over 13 amino acids. CDR3 in amino acids: CASSSGIWETQYF. CDR3 bases: TGTGCCAGCAGTTCAGGGATTTGGGAGACCCAGTACTTC.

This clonotype has a handful of counts. J is TRBJ1-2 and V is TRBV12-3 or TRBV12-4, with 10 bases matching TRBD1. Losses at the gene ends were 6 bases for V and 4 bases for J; bases not matched to a gene: 8. The CDR3 is 15 residues long. CDR3 residues: CASSRQGAVGYGYTF. CDR3 nucleotide sequence: TGTGCCAGCAGCAGACAGGGGGCGGTCGGCTATGGCTACACCTTC.

With respect to this clonotype: The junction differs from germline at one of its ends, possibly a read error. The chain links TRBV6-5 to TRBJ1-4; maybe TRBD1 (6 bases). This CDR3 is built from 16 residues. In germline, CDR1 is MNHEY, CDR2 SVGAGI. The CDR3 loop is CASSSHRDLINEKRFF. The CDR3 nucleotides read TGTGCCAGCAGTTCACACAGGGATCTTATTAATGAAAAACGGTTTTTT.

This clonotype was detected only once. The chain is built from TRBV24-1 and TRBJ2-3, with 7 bases matching TRBD2. With V trimmed by 1 base and J by 9 bases, 6 bases remained unmatched. The CDR3 contains 14 residues. The germline gives CDR1 KGHDR, CDR2 SFDVKD. The CDR3 DNA sequence: TGTGCCACCAGTGATTTCCGGGACTATGAAACGCAGTATTTT. Protein sequence: CATSDFRDYETQYF.

The chain recombines TRBV5-1 with TRBJ1-5, with 10 nucleotides matching TRBD1. This CDR3 is built from 15 residues. Germline V lookup: CDR1 SGHRS, CDR2 YFSETQ. Trimming cost V 3 bases and J 6 bases; bases outside gene matches: 6. The CDR3 nucleotides are TGCGCCAGCAGCTCCGACAGGGGGCCAGGTCAGCCCCAGCATTTT. This gives the protein CASSSDRGPGQPQHF.

There are a few counts of this clonotype. The CDR3 protein is CASSGDGLAGGNEQFF. The CDR3 DNA reads TGTGCCAGCAGTGGAGACGGACTAGCGGGGGGGAATGAGCAGTTCTTC. This chain uses TRBV6-4 with TRBJ2-1, with 15 positions matching TRBD2. The CDR3 spans 16 residues. The germline CDR1 and CDR2 sequences are MRHNA and SNTAGT. V gave up 4 bases and J gave up 7 bases; unmatched junction bases: 5.

This clonotype has a handful of counts. This CDR3 is CSVLSGGWGEQYF. The CDR3 DNA reads as TGCAGCGTCCTATCCGGAGGGTGGGGCGAGCAGTACTTC. The gene calls are TRBV29-1 and TRBJ2-5; D is perhaps TRBD2 (6 bases). The closer fit of TRBJ2-7 to the DNA end suggests the J call may be wrong. The germline V gene has CDR1 SQVTM and CDR2 ANQGSEA. This CDR3 region has 13 residues.

V gene TRBV5-1 combines with J gene TRBJ2-7, with D possibly TRBD1 on 5 matching bases. The CDR3 sequence is 13 residues long. The V gene lost 5 bases and the J gene lost 1 base, with 10 bases spanning the gap. Germline assignment: CDR1 SGHRS and CDR2 YFSETQ. The CDR3 DNA follows: TGCGCCAGCAGGGACACAGGTTCCTACGAGCAGTACTTC. Its protein is CASRDTGSYEQYF.

The chain employs TRBV15 and TRBJ2-7, with TRBD2 identical over 12 bases. The DNA end favors TRBJ2-5, so the J call may be wrong. This CDR3 has 19 amino acids. In germline, CDR1 is LNHNV, CDR2 YYDKDF (reference sequence). The DNA for the CDR3 is TGTGCCACCAGCAGACTACCCCCAACTAGCGGGAGGCCAGGGGAGACCCAGTACTTC. Amino acids: CATSRLPPTSGRPGETQYF.

This clonotype was observed a few times. The rearrangement joins TRBV5-1 to TRBJ2-5; 8 nucleotides match TRBD2. This CDR3 contains 12 residues. With V trimmed by 6 bases and J by 5 bases, 3 bases remained unmatched. Germline V gene sequence: CDR1 SGHRS, CDR2 YFSETQ. The CDR3, as DNA: TGCGCCAGCAAGACGGGAGGGGAGACCCAGTACTTC. Translated, it gives CASKTGGETQYF.

This chain joins TRBV20-1 and TRBJ2-1; 13 bases line up with TRBD2. Trimming cost V 0 bases and J 2 bases; bases outside gene matches: 10. Germline-derived CDR1 and CDR2 are DFQATT and SNEGSKA (reference sequence). This CDR3 region has 19 residues. The CDR3 DNA reads as TGCAGTGCTAGAGATCTCACTAGCGGGAGGGTCCTCGCCTACAATGAGCAGTTCTTC. Translated: CSARDLTSGRVLAYNEQFF.